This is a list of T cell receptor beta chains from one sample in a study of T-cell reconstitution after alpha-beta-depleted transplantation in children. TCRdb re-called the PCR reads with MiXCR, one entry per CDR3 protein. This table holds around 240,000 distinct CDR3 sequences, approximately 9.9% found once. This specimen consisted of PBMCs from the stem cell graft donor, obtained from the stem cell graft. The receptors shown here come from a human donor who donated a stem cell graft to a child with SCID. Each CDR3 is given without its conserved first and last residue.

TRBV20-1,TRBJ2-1,SARDVSGSYNEQF
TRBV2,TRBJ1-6,ASSEMEVSYNSPLH
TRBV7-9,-,PSSSGLAEETQF
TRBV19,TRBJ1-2,ASSRDSPYGYT
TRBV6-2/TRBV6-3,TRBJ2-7,ASSIRQGSTGNEQY
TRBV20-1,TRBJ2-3,SATGERGGTDTQY
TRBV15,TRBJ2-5,ATSSQDRGRETQY
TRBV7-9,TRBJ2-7,ASSGERYEQY
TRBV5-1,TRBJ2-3,ASSPTGGRDTQY
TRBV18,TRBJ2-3,ASSLYRGITDTQY
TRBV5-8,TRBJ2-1,ASSLGAVSYNEQF
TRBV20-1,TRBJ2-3,SPDYRTDTQY
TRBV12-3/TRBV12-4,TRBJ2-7,ASSSGGFSYEQY
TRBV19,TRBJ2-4,ATTDGRIAKNIQY
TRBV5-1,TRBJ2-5,ASSETGGGVKETQY
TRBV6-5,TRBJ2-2,ASSWGRGGTGELF
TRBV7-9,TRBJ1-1,ASSRARGDTEAF
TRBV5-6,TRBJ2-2,ASSGTGSMNTGELF
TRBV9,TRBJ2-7,ASSVAGGPAYEQY
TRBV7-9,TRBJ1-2,ASSLAGTQSGGYT
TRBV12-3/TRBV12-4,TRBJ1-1,ASSFDAWDTEAF
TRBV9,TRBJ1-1,ASSPMNTEAF
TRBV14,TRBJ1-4,ASSQEASDQNEKLF
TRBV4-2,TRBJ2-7,AMGPPFPCEQY
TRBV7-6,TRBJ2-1,ASSLGVGGLDFLDEQF
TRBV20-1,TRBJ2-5,SAYDRVGTQY
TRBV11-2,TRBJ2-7,ASSVRAESYEQY
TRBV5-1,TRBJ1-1,ASSPHGDRGDTEAF
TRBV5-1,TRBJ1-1,ASSLGGTVVNTEAF
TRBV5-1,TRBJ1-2,ASSLNRGRDYGYT
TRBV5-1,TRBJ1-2,ASSLYPDSTFYGYT
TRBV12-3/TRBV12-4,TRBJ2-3,ASSLVRAGVNTQY
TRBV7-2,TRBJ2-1,ASSLHGGGPYNEQF
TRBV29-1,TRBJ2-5,SVIGGAETQY
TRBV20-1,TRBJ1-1,SASSGGYEAF
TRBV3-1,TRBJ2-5,ASSQAGGGKRETQY
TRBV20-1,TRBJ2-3,SATGQGGLWGTQY
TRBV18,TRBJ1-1,ASSPDRETEAF
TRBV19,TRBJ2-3,AAGARGLTDTQY
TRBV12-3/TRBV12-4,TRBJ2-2,ASSLALSDSLF
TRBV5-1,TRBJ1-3,ASSQEGAGNTIY
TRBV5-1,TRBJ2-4,ASSLGVGVQPQY
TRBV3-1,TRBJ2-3,ASSQNVGDTQY
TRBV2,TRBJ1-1,ASGKKTGPQGNTEAF
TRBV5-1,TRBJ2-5,ASSGSGPQETQY
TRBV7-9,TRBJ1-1,ASSEWAGNTEAF
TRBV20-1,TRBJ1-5,STQEHSNQPQH
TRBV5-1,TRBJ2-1,ASKREPSYNEQF
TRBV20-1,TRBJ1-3,SARKQGNTIY
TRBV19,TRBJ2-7,ASPRNGQGATIASYEQY
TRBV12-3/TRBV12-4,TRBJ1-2,ASSPPTGGRAGYT
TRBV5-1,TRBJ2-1,ASSLEASGGEYNEQF
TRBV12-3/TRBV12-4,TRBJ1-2,ASSSPGGYT
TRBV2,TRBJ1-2,ASRRGQGAFGGYT
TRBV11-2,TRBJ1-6,ASSPHPDSAYNSPLH
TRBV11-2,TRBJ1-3,ASSLWLRQGLTMSSGNTIY
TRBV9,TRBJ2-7,ASSQFPGLLYEQY